The T cell receptor (beta chain) under discussion was sequenced for a study of radiation and T cells in renal cell carcinoma (dated by TCRdb to the early 2020s). Study-level background: Samples came from a clinical trial, in which primary renal cell carcinomas received 15 Gy stereotactic body radiation therapy followed by nephrectomy 4 weeks later. In total, about 50 samples underwent TCR beta sequencing: roughly 25 tumors plus 27 peripheral blood samples. Across all 55 or so samples, several million unique CDR3 nucleotide sequences, encoding 2,658,974 unique CDR3 amino acid sequences, were identified. Findings and caveats that apply to the study as a whole: No pretreatment tumor biopsies were available, so the baseline intratumoral presence of clonotypes could not be determined. Changes in the blood repertoire were not tracked past 4 weeks after treatment. Because the trial had a single-armed design, the trial could not examine how radiation dose or scheduling affected the TCR repertoire. In blood, the top tumor clonotypes increased between baseline and 2 weeks post-radiation and then shrank by 4 weeks, which suggests that tumor-resident clones expanded only transiently.

TCR beta libraries were generated from genomic DNA with the immunoSEQ kit, following the manufacturer's recommendations. For library preparation, a first multiplex PCR was performed with proprietary primers, followed by a second PCR in which unique barcodes were added, and bead cleanups were performed after each round. Each sample batch included a kit-provided positive control reaction and a negative control reaction. The final libraries were assessed on an Agilent 4200 TapeStation D1000 ScreenTape, pooled by volume, and quantified by qPCR. Sequencing ran on an Illumina NextSeq500 with a MidOutput 150-cycle cartridge, using 156 Read1 and 15 Index1 cycles with kit custom primers. The pooled library was loaded at 0.75 to 1 pM, and about 20% PhiX control was spiked in. As for how the authors treated the data: Vendor-processed data were analyzed in R, and a clonotype was defined as all T cells sharing the same CDR3 nucleotide sequence. For clone abundance analyses, frequencies were normalized to the 10,000 most abundant clones in each sample. Public T cell clones, averaging fewer than five per sample, were removed before analysis. Tumor-enriched and baseline blood-enriched clonotypes were defined by at least a 32-fold difference in abundance between compartments. A beta-binomial differential abundance model was applied to find clonotypes that expanded or contracted between blood time points. Similarity between tumor and blood repertoires was quantified using the Baroni-Urbani and Buser coefficient, and groups were compared with two-tailed Wilcoxon tests in R. TCRdb holds this immuneACCESS table with in-frame rearrangements only. Some clones are missing; in checked studies, unresolved V genes explain under half, and the rest has no known cause. V and J calls and clone size come straight from that table; D and trimming were deduced from the DNA. Recorded for this sample are 100,000 to 150,000 clones; roughly four fifths of them occurred a single time. The top ten clonotypes cover 5% to 6.5% of the sample.

Points on this clone: Its antigen remains unidentified. The sample holds no much larger clone one base away, and base qualities are not on file.

Explained via the paper, the time point label denotes: blood 2 weeks post-SBRT. Sample treatment or condition, as interpreted from the label and publication: 15 Gy SBRT to primary tumor, nephrectomy 4 weeks later. To track tumor-enriched clonotypes, serial peripheral blood was sampled from radiation-treated patients at baseline and at 2 weeks and 4 weeks after SBRT. Renal cell carcinoma with clear cell pathology was present in all patients. Genomic DNA for TCR sequencing was prepared using the QIAamp DNA Blood Mini Kit (Qiagen). The analyses included only samples that passed all quality control checks. Spanning cysteine to phenylalanine, the CDR3 consists of 14 amino acids. Just the 42-base CDR3 DNA is kept, in frame starting at base 1. The trim is 6 bases for V and 4 bases for J, with a gap of 15 bases between the germline ends. From the germline V gene, CDR1 is MDHEN and CDR2 is SYDVKM.

The chain is made from TRBV28 and TRBJ1-2; a confident D gene designation cannot be given. The sequenced sample was blood, obtained from a patient whose treatment included radiotherapy and nephrectomy. The sequence came from a man aged 50 to 60 with renal cell carcinoma. The bases read TGTGCCAGCAGCCCCCGGACGATTCTCTATGGCTACACCTTC. Its translation reads: CASSPRTILYGYTF.